This T cell receptor (beta chain) is from a study of cytomegalovirus exposure and HLA in healthy donors. Study-wide context: Across more than 350 genotyped donors, 81% landed in the Caucasian-associated ancestry cluster.

Notes on this clone: Antigen specificity is unknown.

The CDR3 loop spans 14 amino acids. CDR1 GTSNPN and CDR2 SVGIG come from the germline V gene (reference sequence). With 5 bases clipped from V and 4 bases from J, the junction kept 7 bases outside the gene matches. General study findings and limits: Accurate prediction of most subjects' HLA-A and HLA-B alleles from TCR beta sequences was reported. According to an earlier analysis, most TCR beta V segments yielded productive rearrangements about 87% or about 30% of the time.

PCR was performed using 60 Vbeta and 13 Jbeta primers. Clones were read by immunoSEQ multiplex PCR, and TCRdb kept only the in-frame ones, dropping some. The sample has 60,000 to 80,000 clones; the top ten hold 0.8% to 1%. The sequenced material came from PBMCs. The clonotype originates from a boy younger than 18 in good health and CMV-seronegative. The V gene is TRBV30, the J gene TRBJ1-4; 7 bases match TRBD1. The CDR3 DNA follows: TGTGCCTGGCAGACCGGGACAGTTAATGAAAAACTGTTTTTT. This encodes CAWQTGTVNEKLFF.